These T cell receptor beta chains were read from a single sample in a study of blood T cell repertoires in COVID-19. Measured with immunoSEQ multiplex PCR; TCRdb has only the in-frame clones, and not every one. The table shows approximately 140,000 clones, with roughly 86% occurring only once. Material: peripheral blood. The receptor source for this set is a human donor in a cohort sampled during active COVID-19. Each CDR3 is given with its conserved first and last residue. The D gene is left open where the match is weak. Rows give clone size only sometimes, using once, few, many, or a class for an expanded clone.

clone size,V gene,CDR3 length,D gene,J gene,CDR3 DNA,CDR3 protein
NA,TRBV5-1,14,TRBD1,TRBJ2-7,TGCGCCAGCAGCTTGCAGGGACAGAGTTACGAGCAGTACTTC,CASSLQGQSYEQYF
NA,TRBV7-2,14,TRBD1,TRBJ1-5,TGTGCCAGCAGCAGCGACAGGGTCAGTCAGCCCCAGCATTTT,CASSSDRVSQPQHF
NA,TRBV14,14,NA,TRBJ1-1,TGTGCCAGCAGCCGCGTCAGGGCGGAAGGTGAAGCTTTCTTT,CASSRVRAEGEAFF
NA,TRBV30,14,NA,TRBJ2-5,TGTGCCTGGAATCGTAGGGGGAGACGAGAGACCCAGTACTTC,CAWNRRGRRETQYF
NA,TRBV5-4,15,TRBD2,TRBJ2-5,TGTGCCAGCAGCCCAGGGAGGGATTCGGGAGAGACCCAGTACTTC,CASSPGRDSGETQYF
NA,TRBV18,15,TRBD1,TRBJ2-5,TGTGCCAGCTCGACGACGACAGGGGGCGGAGAGACCCAGTACTTC,CASSTTTGGGETQYF
NA,TRBV6-5,14,TRBD1,TRBJ1-3,TGTGCCAGCAGCGACAGGGTTTCTGGAAACACCATATATTTT,CASSDRVSGNTIYF
NA,TRBV6-6,15,NA,TRBJ1-4,TGTGCCAGCAGTTACCCAATTGCAACTAATGAAAAACTGTTTTTT,CASSYPIATNEKLFF
NA,TRBV20-1,11,NA,TRBJ1-5,TGCAGTGCTAGAGATCGGAGAGCCCAGCATTTT,CSARDRRAQHF
NA,TRBV15,15,NA,TRBJ2-3,TGTGCCACCAGCAGGACAGTCACTAGCACAGATACGCAGTATTTT,CATSRTVTSTDTQYF
NA,TRBV12-3/TRBV12-4,13,NA,TRBJ1-1,TGTGCCAGCAGTTTACGGGGTCGAACTGAAGCTTTCTTT,CASSLRGRTEAFF
once,TRBV27,16,TRBD1,TRBJ2-7,TGTGCCAGCAGTTTAACGGTCGGACAGGAGTTCTACGAGCAGTACTTC,CASSLTVGQEFYEQYF
NA,TRBV6-2/TRBV6-3,16,TRBD1,TRBJ1-4,TGTGCCAGCAGTTATGGTGGAACAGGGGAAGGTGAAAAACTGTTTTTT,CASSYGGTGEGEKLFF
NA,TRBV4-3,15,NA,TRBJ1-1,TGCGCCAGCAGCTCAGATTCGGGGGGCGAGACTGAAGCTTTCTTT,CASSSDSGGETEAFF
NA,TRBV4-1,14,TRBD1,TRBJ1-2,TGCGCCAGCAGATTACAGGGGGTGGCCTATGGCTACACCTTC,CASRLQGVAYGYTF
NA,TRBV28,15,TRBD2,TRBJ2-7,TGTGCCAGCAGTATCAGCGGGAGTCGATCCTACGAGCAGTACTTC,CASSISGSRSYEQYF
NA,TRBV18,14,NA,TRBJ1-1,TGTGCCAGCTCACCACTCGAGGGAATCGACGAAGCTTTCTTT,CASSPLEGIDEAFF
NA,TRBV19,12,NA,TRBJ1-1,TGTGCCAGTAGTAGATCCATAGCAGAAGCTTTCTTT,CASSRSIAEAFF
once,TRBV7-3,14,NA,TRBJ2-2,TGTGCCAGCCGCCGGGTCGGAGACACCGGGGAGCTGTTTTTT,CASRRVGDTGELFF
NA,TRBV9,15,TRBD1,TRBJ1-1,TGTGCCAGCAGCGCCAGGGACAGACATGAGCTCGGGGCTTTCTTT,CASSARDRHELGAFF
NA,TRBV28,13,TRBD2,TRBJ2-7,TGTGCCAGCAGTCCGACTAGCACCTACGAGCAGTACTTC,CASSPTSTYEQYF
NA,TRBV5-4,16,NA,TRBJ2-1,TGTGCCAGCAGCACCGGGGGGCCCTACTCCTACAATGAGCAGTTCTTC,CASSTGGPYSYNEQFF
NA,TRBV9,16,NA,TRBJ2-3,TGTGCCAGCAGCGTAGGGCCAGGGGTTTTTACAGATACGCAGTATTTT,CASSVGPGVFTDTQYF
NA,TRBV4-1,14,NA,TRBJ1-4,TGCGCCCAGACCGGGAGCCGAGGGAATGAAAAACTGTTTTTT,CAQTGSRGNEKLFF
NA,TRBV7-2,14,NA,TRBJ2-3,TGTGCCAGCACCCCAAGGGGTTTCACAGATACGCAGTATTTT,CASTPRGFTDTQYF
NA,TRBV12-3/TRBV12-4,11,NA,TRBJ2-5,TGTGCCAGCAGTAGAGGGGAGACCCAGTACTTC,CASSRGETQYF
NA,TRBV4-2,14,TRBD1,TRBJ1-2,TGTGCCAGCAGCCCTGGAGACAGGGGCTATGGCTACACCTTC,CASSPGDRGYGYTF
NA,TRBV20-1,13,NA,TRBJ2-2,TGCAGTGCTAGTCCCGTGAACACCGGGGAGCTGTTTTTT,CSASPVNTGELFF
NA,TRBV19,18,TRBD1,TRBJ1-5,TGTGCCAGTAGTATTCCCCGTAGGGGGCTAGGGAGCAATCAGCCCCAGCATTTT,CASSIPRRGLGSNQPQHF
NA,TRBV2,15,TRBD1,TRBJ2-1,TGTGCCAGCCAGCCTTCGGGACAGGGTTACAATGAGCAGTTCTTC,CASQPSGQGYNEQFF
NA,TRBV18,16,TRBD1,TRBJ2-3,TGTGCCAGCTCACCACCCCGGACAGGGTACACAGATACGCAGTATTTT,CASSPPRTGYTDTQYF
NA,TRBV5-6,14,TRBD1,TRBJ1-6,TGTGCCAGCCGAGGACAGGGGTGGAATTCACCCCTCCACTTT,CASRGQGWNSPLHF
NA,TRBV25-1,14,NA,TRBJ2-3,TGTGCCAGCAGTGAGCAGAGGTACACAGATACGCAGTATTTT,CASSEQRYTDTQYF
few,TRBV25-1,14,NA,TRBJ2-2,TGTGCCAGCAGTGAATTTGAGCCGAGCGGGGAGCTGTTTTTT,CASSEFEPSGELFF
NA,TRBV6-2/TRBV6-3,17,TRBD2,TRBJ2-4,TGTGCCAGCAGTAAAGGACTAGCGGGGGGGCCTAGAAACATTCAGTACTTC,CASSKGLAGGPRNIQYF
NA,TRBV7-2,17,NA,TRBJ1-2,TGTGCCAGCAGCTTACATATGTCAGGGCCGACCGACTATGGCTACACCTTC,CASSLHMSGPTDYGYTF
NA,TRBV6-1,15,NA,TRBJ1-2,TGTGCCAGCAGTGAAGCGAAAGGACATGACGATGGCTACACCTTC,CASSEAKGHDDGYTF
NA,TRBV2,15,NA,TRBJ2-1,TGTGCCAGCAGTCTCGACAGAAGCTCCTACAATGAGCAGTTCTTC,CASSLDRSSYNEQFF
NA,TRBV10-3,14,TRBD1,TRBJ2-1,TGTGCCATCAGTGAGGAGGGACAGGGCAATGAGCAGTTCTTC,CAISEEGQGNEQFF
NA,TRBV10-2,13,TRBD2,TRBJ2-5,TGCGCCAGCAGTGGGACGGGGGGAGGAACCCAGTACTTC,CASSGTGGGTQYF
NA,TRBV5-4,14,NA,TRBJ1-2,TGTGCCAGCAGCTTACTCGGGGGGAATTATGGCTACACCTTC,CASSLLGGNYGYTF
NA,TRBV3-1/TRBV3-2,20,TRBD2,TRBJ2-3,TGTGCCAGCAGCCATTTCAGGGGCCCCGGGACTAGCGGGAGTACAGATACGCAGTATTTT,CASSHFRGPGTSGSTDTQYF
NA,TRBV27,12,NA,TRBJ2-1,TGTGCCAGCAGGGGGGGCTACAATGAGCAGTTCTTC,CASRGGYNEQFF
once,TRBV18,13,NA,TRBJ2-7,TGTGCCAGCTCACCAAGCGGATCCTACGAGCAGTACTTC,CASSPSGSYEQYF
NA,TRBV28,12,NA,TRBJ2-7,TGTGCCAGCAGTTCGACAGGTTACGAGCAGTACTTC,CASSSTGYEQYF
NA,TRBV27,16,NA,TRBJ2-1,TGTGCCAGCAGTCCGTTGGGGGGAGTTCGGTCCAATGAGCAGTTCTTC,CASSPLGGVRSNEQFF
NA,TRBV5-1,16,TRBD1,TRBJ1-1,TGCGCCAGCAGCTCAAAAATACAGGGGGCCGACACTGAAGCTTTCTTT,CASSSKIQGADTEAFF
NA,TRBV24-1,16,TRBD1,TRBJ1-5,TGTGCCACCAGTGAAGGGGGACAGGGAGGTGGACAGCCCCAGCATTTT,CATSEGGQGGGQPQHF
NA,TRBV28,14,TRBD2,TRBJ2-1,TGTGCCAGCCTCGGGGGGGGCGGATCCAATGAGCAGTTCTTC,CASLGGGGSNEQFF
NA,TRBV21-1,15,NA,TRBJ1-1,TGTGCCAGCAGCGATGGGACAGTAAATCACACTGAAGCTTTCTTT,CASSDGTVNHTEAFF
once,TRBV29-1,13,NA,TRBJ2-5,TGCAGCATAAACAGGGGACTCCAAGAGACCCAGTACTTC,CSINRGLQETQYF
NA,TRBV5-6,14,NA,TRBJ1-6,TGTGCCAGCAGTTTTCAGACTTATAATTCACCCCTCCACTTT,CASSFQTYNSPLHF
NA,TRBV7-9,15,TRBD1,TRBJ2-5,TGTGCCAGCAGCCAGCCCGGGACAGGGTTGGAGACCCAGTACTTC,CASSQPGTGLETQYF
NA,TRBV19,13,NA,TRBJ1-4,TGTGCCAGTAGTCCTAGCGGGGATGAAAAACTGTTTTTT,CASSPSGDEKLFF
NA,TRBV7-6,13,TRBD1,TRBJ2-5,TGTGCCAGCAGTTACAGGGGTGGCGAGACCCAGTACTTC,CASSYRGGETQYF
NA,TRBV27,16,NA,TRBJ1-6,TGTGCCAGCAGTTTATACCAGACAGGCTCCAATTCACCCCTCCACTTT,CASSLYQTGSNSPLHF
NA,TRBV3-1/TRBV3-2,16,TRBD2,TRBJ2-1,TGTGCCAGCAGCCAAGGGCGACTAGCGGGAAGTGTTGAGCAGTTCTTC,CASSQGRLAGSVEQFF
NA,TRBV28,13,TRBD2,TRBJ2-7,TGTGCCAGCAGTTGGCGGGGGGCGGAAGAGCAGTACTTC,CASSWRGAEEQYF
NA,TRBV2,12,NA,TRBJ1-3,TGTGCCAGCAGTGAACAGGGAAACACCATATATTTT,CASSEQGNTIYF